This entry lists 30 T cell receptor beta chains sequenced from one sample in a study of T cell repertoires in aging, cancer and after chemotherapy. A mixed TRB-A/B primer pool amplified rearranged TRB by multiplex touch-down PCR. TCRdb recomputed calls from the multiplex PCR reads with MiXCR, one row per CDR3 protein. This sample has over 10,000 distinct CDR3 sequences, with 21% found just once. TCR beta rearrangements were amplified from peripheral blood genomic DNA. The sequencing input was blood. The receptors stem from a human donor in good health.

This clonotype was counted between two and nine times. This rearrangement joins TRBV6-1 to TRBJ2-7, with D uncertain. The CDR3 extends over 15 amino acids. The germline V gene has CDR1 MNHNS and CDR2 SASEGT. V was clipped by 5 bases and J by 1 base, with 15 bases between them. The CDR3 DNA is TGTGCCAGCAGTTTCGGGTCTACTCGTTCCTACGAGCAGTACTTC. Translation gives CASSFGSTRSYEQYF.

By proportion, this clonotype is medium-sized (0.01 to 0.1%). The chain joins TRBV11-1 to TRBJ1-6, with D hard to call. The CDR3 covers 13 residues. Trimming removed 1 base at V and 7 bases at J, with 5 bases between. Germline CDR1 SGHAT, CDR2 FQDESV (reference sequence). The CDR3 nucleotides read TGTGCCAGCAGCTTAGAGCGGAATTCACCCCTCCACTTT. It is translated as CASSLERNSPLHF. The full variable domain, rest sourced from reference TRBV11-1 and TRBJ1-6, is EAEVAQSPRYKITEKSQAVAFWCDPISGHATLYWYRQILGQGPELLVQFQDESVVDDSQLPKDRFSAERLKGVDSTLKIQPAELGDSAMYLCASSLERNSPLHFGNGTRLTVT.

This clonotype was recorded a few times. This chain's CDR3 is CASSLNHGSSGYTF. DNA of the CDR3: TGTGCCAGCAGCTTAAATCATGGCAGTTCGGGCTACACCTTC. The rearrangement links TRBV7-3 to TRBJ1-2; D is unclear. Germline assignment: CDR1 SGHTA and CDR2 FQGTGA. Trimming pared 1 base from V and 8 bases from J, leaving 14 bases between. The CDR3 loop spans 14 amino acids.

This clonotype was counted a few times. This chain links TRBV20-1 with TRBJ2-2, with D perhaps matching TRBD1 (5 bases). The CDR3 runs to 13 residues. The V and J ends lost 3 bases and 4 bases respectively, with 9 bases between them. The germline V gene has CDR1 DFQATT and CDR2 SNEGSKA (reference sequence). This CDR3 reads CSARETATGELFF. CDR3 in DNA: TGCAGTGCTAGGGAGACAGCCACCGGGGAGCTGTTTTTT.

This clonotype turned up a few times. V and J are TRBV6-5 and TRBJ2-7; D might be TRBD1 (6 bases). The V gene's germline CDR1 is MNHEY and CDR2 SVGAGI. The CDR3 totals 13 residues. V was pared by 6 bases and J by 7 bases, with 16 bases between. The CDR3 region has the DNA TGTGCCAGCAGGAAAACAGGGTCAAAGGAGCAGTACTTC. It is translated as CASRKTGSKEQYF.

The chain couples TRBV7-9 to TRBJ2-7; the D gene is possibly TRBD1 (6 bases). CDR3 length equals 15 residues. Germline loops: CDR1 SEHNR, CDR2 FQNEAQ (reference sequence). Deletions cut 5 bases from V and 7 bases from J, with 21 bases between. The CDR3 sequence: CASSPPLDRGDEQYF. The CDR3, as DNA: TGTGCCAGCAGCCCCCCCTTGGACAGAGGGGATGAGCAGTACTTC.

The chain carries TRBV5-1 and TRBJ1-6, with a tentative D call TRBD1 (5 bases). The germline gives CDR1 SGHRS, CDR2 YFSETQ. Trimming took 0 bases from V and 9 from J, leaving 13 bases between them. This CDR3 region has 15 residues. The CDR3 nucleotides read TGCGCCAGCAGCTTGGCAGGGTTGGAACGTTCACCCCTCCACTTT. This codes for CASSLAGLERSPLHF.

There are a few counts of this clonotype. V and J are TRBV6-5 and TRBJ2-2; TRBD2 might be the D (5 bases). The length of the CDR3 is 16 residues. Germline V gives CDR1 MNHEY, CDR2 SVGAGI. V lost 0 bases and J 2 bases, leaving 10 bases between the germline ends. The CDR3 sequence is CASSYSRGPNTGELFF. The CDR3 DNA follows: TGTGCCAGCAGTTACTCGAGAGGGCCTAACACCGGGGAGCTGTTTTTT.

The CDR3 bases are TGTGCCAGCAGTTTGACTAGCGGGGGCCAAGAGACCCAGTACTTC. Its protein is CASSLTSGGQETQYF. This sequence joins TRBV5-6 and TRBJ2-5, with 12 bases matching TRBD2. V trimming: 5 bases; J trimming: 1 base; junction bases outside the gene matches: 3. From germline, CDR1 is SGHDT and CDR2 YYEEEE. The CDR3 covers 15 residues.

This clonotype has just a few counts. V and J are TRBV12-3 or TRBV12-4 and TRBJ2-2; D tentatively reads TRBD1 or TRBD2 (5 bases each). V dropped 6 bases and J dropped 4 bases, with 27 bases sitting between them. There are 19 residues in the CDR3. In nucleotides, the CDR3 is TGTGCCAGCAGCTTCAAGGGATATCCAGGAGATGGGGGCACCGGGGAGCTGTTTTTT. Translated: CASSFKGYPGDGGTGELFF.

V usage is TRBV5-1 and J usage is TRBJ1-1; possibly TRBD1 for D (5 bases). The germline V and J ends were trimmed by 4 bases and 4 bases, with 14 bases remaining between them. This CDR3 is 14 amino acids long. From germline, CDR1 is SGHRS and CDR2 YFSETQ. In nucleotides, the CDR3 is TGCGCCAGCAGCCCCTCGGGGGACGGCACTGAAGCTTTCTTT. Its protein is CASSPSGDGTEAFF.

By share, this clonotype counts as medium-sized. This chain joins TRBV27 and TRBJ1-1; no definite D call. From germline, CDR1 is MNHEY and CDR2 SMNVEV (reference sequence). The CDR3 runs 14 residues. With 0 bases removed from V and 5 bases from J, the gap between germline ends came to 10 bases. This CDR3 reads CASSLSSDRTEAFF. CDR3 nucleotide sequence: TGTGCCAGCAGTTTATCCTCGGACCGTACTGAAGCTTTCTTT.

The V gene is TRBV27, the J gene TRBJ2-3; D remains unclear. V lost 5 bases and J lost 7, with 13 bases in between. The CDR3 length is 13 residues. Germline V gene sequence: CDR1 MNHEY, CDR2 SMNVEV (reference sequence). DNA of the CDR3: TGTGCCAGCAGTGCGATCATGGGCTATACGCAGTATTTT. This encodes CASSAIMGYTQYF.

The table lists this clonotype with many counts. V usage is TRBV7-3 and J usage is TRBJ2-2; TRBD1 agrees at 11 bases. V shed 5 bases, J shed 6 bases, and the junction held 5 bases outside the gene matches. Germline V gene sequence: CDR1 SGHTA, CDR2 FQGTGA. This CDR3 is built from 15 residues. CDR3 bases: TGTGCCAGCAGCCTCGGGACAGGGGGTTCCGGGGAGCTGTTTTTT. Translating gives CASSLGTGGSGELFF.

This clonotype was seen many times. The chain has TRBV5-5 and TRBJ1-5; 7 bases agree with TRBD1. Per germline, CDR1 SGHKS and CDR2 YYEKEE (reference sequence). V trimming: 4 bases; J trimming: 7 bases; junction bases outside the gene matches: 8. The CDR3 contains 14 residues. The CDR3 nucleotides are TGTGCCAGCAGCCCAAGACAGGGTTGGCAGCCCCAGCATTTT. This sequence encodes CASSPRQGWQPQHF.

This clonotype was recorded a few times. V is TRBV6-6 and J is TRBJ1-5; D unresolved. This CDR3 spans 13 amino acids. Trimming shortened V by 7 bases and J by 15 bases, and 22 bases separated the two germline ends. Per germline, CDR1 MNHNY and CDR2 SVGAGI (reference sequence). The CDR3 DNA sequence: TGTGCCAGCATGGGCCCTTCAGTGTTGTTTCGGCATTTT. Its protein is CASMGPSVLFRHF.

By share of the sample, this clonotype is medium-sized (0.01 to 0.1%). This rearrangement joins TRBV7-9 to TRBJ1-2; no clear D gene. Germline V gene lookup returns CDR1 SEHNR and CDR2 FQNEAQ (reference sequence). This CDR3 is built from 12 residues. V was shortened by 7 bases and J by 3 bases, with 9 bases between the two germline ends. This chain's CDR3 is CASNPGDYGYTF. DNA of the CDR3: TGTGCCAGCAACCCCGGGGACTATGGCTACACCTTC. Looking up the rest from reference TRBV7-9 and TRBJ1-2 gives the full variable domain: DTGVSQNPRHKITKRGQNVTFRCDPISEHNRLYWYRQTLGQGPEFLTYFQNEAQLEKSRLLSDRFSAERPKGSFSTLEIQRTEQGDSAMYLCASNPGDYGYTFGSGTRLTVV.

This clonotype was found many times. The V gene is TRBV10-3, the J gene TRBJ2-1; no reliable D call. This CDR3 is 14 amino acids long. Trimming removed 7 bases at V and 1 base at J, with 11 bases between. CDR1 and CDR2 from the germline V gene are ENHRY and SYGVKD. CDR3 sequence: CAITMDESYNEQFF. The CDR3 DNA follows: TGTGCCATCACTATGGACGAATCCTACAATGAGCAGTTCTTC.

Judged by abundance, this clonotype is medium-sized. This rearrangement joins TRBV29-1 to TRBJ1-1; D unresolved. The CDR3 extends over 16 amino acids. Deletions cut 6 bases from V and 5 bases from J, with 25 bases between. CDR1 is SQVTM, CDR2 ANQGSEA, per germline. In DNA, the CDR3 is TGCAGCGTCGCCGGATATAAATTAGGCAGCGGTACTGAAGCTTTCTTT. Translating gives CSVAGYKLGSGTEAFF.

The CDR3 bases are TGTGCCAGCAGCTTGTCGGGCCACCCCGGGCCCCAGCATTTT. It specifies CASSLSGHPGPQHF. This chain joins TRBV5-4 and TRBJ1-5; D not resolved. Germline lookup yields CDR1 SGHNT and CDR2 YYREEE (reference sequence). Trimming shortened V by 1 base and J by 9 bases, and 14 bases separated the two germline ends. The CDR3 totals 14 residues.

This clonotype was seen a handful of times. V and J are TRBV20-1 and TRBJ2-6; D perhaps matches TRBD1 (5 bases). The CDR3 loop spans 15 amino acids. Germline loops: CDR1 DFQATT, CDR2 SNEGSKA (reference sequence). The germline V and J ends were trimmed by 5 bases and 0 bases, with 11 bases remaining between them. CDR3 residues: CSAPDTDSGANVLTF. In DNA form, the CDR3 reads TGCAGTGCTCCGGACACTGACTCTGGGGCCAACGTCCTGACTTTC.

The V gene is TRBV12-3 or TRBV12-4, the J gene TRBJ1-5; D remains ambiguous. The CDR3 is 14 amino acids. The V and J ends lost 0 bases and 7 bases respectively, with 10 bases between them. In DNA, the CDR3 is TGTGCCAGCAGTTTAGCAGTCGGGTACCAGCCCCAGCATTTT. Amino acids: CASSLAVGYQPQHF.

In this sample, this clonotype turned up a few times. This chain joins TRBV6-1 and TRBJ1-1; no clear D gene. This CDR3 contains 13 residues. Trimming shortened V by 2 bases and J by 2 bases, and 6 bases separated the two germline ends. Germline CDR1 MNHNS, CDR2 SASEGT. The CDR3 region is CASSEQKNTEAFF. The CDR3 region has the DNA TGTGCCAGCAGTGAACAGAAAAACACTGAAGCTTTCTTT.

This clonotype qualifies as medium-sized. This rearrangement joins TRBV18 to TRBJ2-2; D ambiguous. Germline V gene lookup returns CDR1 KGHSH and CDR2 LQKENI. Trimming stripped 1 base from V and 5 bases from J, with 14 bases between. CDR3 length equals 16 residues. The CDR3 is CASSPQAPTMTGELFF. The CDR3 nucleotides are TGTGCCAGCTCACCACAGGCACCTACTATGACCGGGGAGCTGTTTTTT.

The chain links TRBV29-1 to TRBJ2-7; 8 nucleotides match TRBD1. Looked up from germline, CDR1 is SQVTM and CDR2 is ANQGSEA. This CDR3 has 14 amino acids. V shed 5 bases, J shed 0 bases, and the junction held 6 bases outside the gene matches. CDR3 DNA sequence: TGCAGCGTTTCGGACAGGGTGAGCTCCTACGAGCAGTACTTC. It encodes CSVSDRVSSYEQYF.

This clonotype has a handful of counts. The chain employs TRBV6-6 and TRBJ1-5; D is undetermined. Trimming left V 6 bases short and J 9 bases short, with 21 bases between. The CDR3 has 15 residues. Germline CDR1 reads MNHNY; CDR2 reads SVGAGI (reference sequence). The CDR3 DNA reads as TGTGCCAGCAGGCCGAGGGTGTTGGGTCGATGGCCCCAGCATTTT. This codes for CASRPRVLGRWPQHF.

By share of the sample, this clonotype is medium-sized. The chain uses TRBV6-1 and TRBJ1-2; 7 bases align to TRBD1. The CDR3 loop spans 16 amino acids. The J segment lost 4 bases and the V segment lost 5 bases, leaving 13 bases of the junction unmatched. CDR1 is MNHNS, CDR2 SASEGT, per germline. CDR3 protein: CASSLTYRGGSYGYTF. CDR3 bases: TGTGCCAGCAGTCTAACTTACAGGGGAGGGAGCTATGGCTACACCTTC.

This chain links TRBV11-2 with TRBJ1-1; D gene uncertain. Germline V CDR1 and CDR2: SGHAT, FQNNGV. V lost 4 bases and J lost 1, with 13 bases in between. The CDR3 loop spans 15 amino acids. Here the CDR3 DNA reads TGTGCCAGCAGCTCCCCGGTCGAGGGGAACACTGAAGCTTTCTTT. This translates into CASSSPVEGNTEAFF.

This clonotype is labeled as medium-sized (0.01 to 0.1%). This chain links TRBV7-9 with TRBJ1-6; D possibly corresponds to TRBD1 (6 bases). The CDR3 contains 14 residues. Trimming took off 5 bases at V and 12 bases at J, with 17 bases between the two ends. Germline CDR1 is SEHNR and CDR2 is FQNEAQ (reference sequence). The CDR3 nucleotides are TGTGCCAGCAGCGCAACCCCGGGACAACAACCCCTCCACTTT. Protein sequence: CASSATPGQQPLHF.

The chain is built from TRBV7-2 and TRBJ1-4; D gene ambiguous. The CDR3 is 15 amino acids. The V gene's germline CDR1 is SGHTA and CDR2 FQGNSA. Trimming removed 4 bases from V and 2 bases from J, with 11 bases in between. The CDR3 DNA follows: TGTGCCAGCAGCTCCCTCGGGGAGACTAATGAAAAACTGTTTTTT. The encoded protein is CASSSLGETNEKLFF.